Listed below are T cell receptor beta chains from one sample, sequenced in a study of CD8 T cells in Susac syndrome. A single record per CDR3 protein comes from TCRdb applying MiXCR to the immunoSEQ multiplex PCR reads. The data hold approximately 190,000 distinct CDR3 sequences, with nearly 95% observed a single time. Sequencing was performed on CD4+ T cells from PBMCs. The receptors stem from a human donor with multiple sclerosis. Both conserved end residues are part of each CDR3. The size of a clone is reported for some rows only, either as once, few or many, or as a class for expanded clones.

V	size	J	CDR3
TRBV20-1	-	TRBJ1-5	CSASRDRGTGNQPQHF
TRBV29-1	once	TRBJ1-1	CSVRGIGEYTEAFF
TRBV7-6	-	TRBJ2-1	CASSRTRYNEQFF
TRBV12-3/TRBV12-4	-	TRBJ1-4	CASRSEGSGEKLFF
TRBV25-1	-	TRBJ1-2	CASSRWEGGGLNYGYTF
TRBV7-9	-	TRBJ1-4	CASSPGRRFDEKLFF
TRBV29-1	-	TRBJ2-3	CSVEDLFRRGVTDTQYF
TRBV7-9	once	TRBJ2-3	CASSLAAGLVVADTQYF
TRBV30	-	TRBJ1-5	CAWSVGTYQPQHF
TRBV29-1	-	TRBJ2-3	CSVEDIRGGRGDTQYF
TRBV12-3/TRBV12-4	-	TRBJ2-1	CASSLTYNEQFF
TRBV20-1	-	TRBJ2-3	CSARVPPDTQYF
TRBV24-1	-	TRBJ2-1	CATKGSSGRAYNEQFF
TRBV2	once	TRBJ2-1	CASSDEGAYNEQFF
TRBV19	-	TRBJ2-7	CASRQSMRVAHEQYF
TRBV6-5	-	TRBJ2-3	CASSPGQGDLGQYF
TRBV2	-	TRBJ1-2	CASTARGGDYGYTF
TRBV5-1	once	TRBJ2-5	CASSMGQGQETQYF
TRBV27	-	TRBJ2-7	CASSPRRTRRDEQYF
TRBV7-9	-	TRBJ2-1	CASSLDLGPYNEQFF
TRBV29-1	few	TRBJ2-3	CSVVGGVTDTQYF
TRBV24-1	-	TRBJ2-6	CATSDFTGRGANVLTF
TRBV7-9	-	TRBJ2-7	CASSYRDGPHEQYF
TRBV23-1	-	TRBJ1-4	CASSPRTEKEKLFF
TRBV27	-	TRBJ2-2	CASSPRLVSTHTGELFF
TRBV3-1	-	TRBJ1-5	CASSQGTVDQPQHF
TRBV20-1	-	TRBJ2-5	CSARATGAQETQYF
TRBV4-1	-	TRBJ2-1	CASSQLGLAKNEQFF
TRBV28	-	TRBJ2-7	CASSSPSGDYEQYF
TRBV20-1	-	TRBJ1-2	CSATTRGRDGYTF
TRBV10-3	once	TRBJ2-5	CAISAGQQETQYF
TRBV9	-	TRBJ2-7	CASSPLRGLGEQYF
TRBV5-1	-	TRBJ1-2	CASSSRGQLNYGYTF
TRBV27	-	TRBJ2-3	CASSQRRGGAPDTQYF
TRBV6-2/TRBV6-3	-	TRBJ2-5	CASTVLGQLQETQYF
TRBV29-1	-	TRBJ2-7	CSVTHGTGGDEQYF
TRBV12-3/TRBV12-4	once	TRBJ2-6	CASTWVSGANVLTF
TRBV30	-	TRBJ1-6	CAWSQGQSNSPLHF
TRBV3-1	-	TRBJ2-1	CASSPEGASRNEQFF
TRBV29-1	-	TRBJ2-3	CSVARQGAYTQYF
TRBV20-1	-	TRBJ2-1	CSANRDKQFF
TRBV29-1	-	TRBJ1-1	CSARWRHLNTEAFF
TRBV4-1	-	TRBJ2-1	CASSQGWGNEQFF
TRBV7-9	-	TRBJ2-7	CASSSYTYEQYF
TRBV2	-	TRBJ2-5	CASSIWGETQYF
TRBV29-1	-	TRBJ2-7	CSVEDWTGTYEQYF
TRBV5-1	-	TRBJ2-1	CASSLEFGINEQFF